These T cell receptor beta chains were read from a single sample in a study of metastatic and nonmetastatic thyroid tumors. TCRdb re-called the PCR reads through MiXCR. The sample has about 20,000 clones; more than 15% are singletons. Material for sequencing was blood. These receptors were taken from a female donor with papillary thyroid cancer or a benign thyroid nodule (not recorded which). Some clones in this sample may be carry-over from other donors' samples. Both conserved end residues are trimmed from each CDR3.

v_gene,CDR3aa
TRBV28,ASSPERGTNYEQY
TRBV5-1,ASSLGTVNEQF
TRBV4-2,ASSAQISVGSNQPQH
TRBV19,ASSIGGNTGELF
TRBV20-1,SGKEVRNSPLQ
TRBV5-6,ASSWGAKSGNQPQH
TRBV28,ASSLLSPRTGPNQPQH
TRBV4-2,ASSRAGVGYEQY
TRBV28,ASSGPSGSGEKLF
TRBV20-1,SAGGGLAYEQY
TRBV7-6,ASSARGQGDQPQH
TRBV10-2,ASSKRTGGYGYT
TRBV2,ASVVAGWNSPLH
TRBV9,ASSPTTSGWNEQF
TRBV6-5,ASSYSGGYTYEQY
TRBV6-2/TRBV6-3,ASRGSGGTYEQY